This TCR beta chain was documented in a study of blood T cell repertoires in COVID-19. Per the germline V gene, CDR1 is MNHEY and CDR2 is SVGAGI. V was shortened by 7 bases and J by 5 bases, with 17 bases between the two germline ends. The CDR3 is 15 residues long. The table came from immunoSEQ multiplex PCR; TCRdb's copy has only in-frame clones and leaves some out. The sample lists hundreds of thousands of clones; around 90% were seen once. The clonotype comes from a young woman with acute COVID-19. The chain recombines TRBV6-5 with TRBJ2-2; no firm D call. The material sequenced was PBMCs or T cells enriched from blood (not recorded which). This CDR3 is CASIDRFRVTGELFF. In DNA form, the CDR3 reads TGTGCCAGCATAGATCGTTTCCGAGTTACCGGGGAGCTGTTTTTT.